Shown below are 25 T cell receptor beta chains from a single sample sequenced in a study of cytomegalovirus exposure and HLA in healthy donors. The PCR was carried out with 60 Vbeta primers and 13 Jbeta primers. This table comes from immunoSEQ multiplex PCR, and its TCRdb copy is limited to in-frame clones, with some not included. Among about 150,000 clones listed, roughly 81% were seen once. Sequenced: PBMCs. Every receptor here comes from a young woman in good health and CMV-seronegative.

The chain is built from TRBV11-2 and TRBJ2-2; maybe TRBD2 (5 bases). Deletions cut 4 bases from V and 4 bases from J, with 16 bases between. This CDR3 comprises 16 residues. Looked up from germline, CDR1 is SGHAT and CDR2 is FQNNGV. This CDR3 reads CASSSLKRSLTGELFF. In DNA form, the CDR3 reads TGTGCCAGCAGCTCCCTCAAGCGGAGTCTCACCGGGGAGCTGTTTTTT.

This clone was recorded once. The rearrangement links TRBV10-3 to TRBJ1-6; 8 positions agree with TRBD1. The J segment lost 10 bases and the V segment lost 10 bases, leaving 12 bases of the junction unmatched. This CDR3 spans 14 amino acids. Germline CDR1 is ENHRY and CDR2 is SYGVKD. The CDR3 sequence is CATRNRGSNSPLHF. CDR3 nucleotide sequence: TGTGCCACGAGAAACAGGGGGAGTAACTCACCCCTCCACTTT.

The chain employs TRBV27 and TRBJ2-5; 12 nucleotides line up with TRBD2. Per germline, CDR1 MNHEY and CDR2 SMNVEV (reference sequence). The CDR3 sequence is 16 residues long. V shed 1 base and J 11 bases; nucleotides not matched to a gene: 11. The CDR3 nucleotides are TGTGCCAGCAGTTTATGGGCTAGCGGGAGGGCGAAAGAGCAGTACTTC. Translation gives CASSLWASGRAKEQYF.

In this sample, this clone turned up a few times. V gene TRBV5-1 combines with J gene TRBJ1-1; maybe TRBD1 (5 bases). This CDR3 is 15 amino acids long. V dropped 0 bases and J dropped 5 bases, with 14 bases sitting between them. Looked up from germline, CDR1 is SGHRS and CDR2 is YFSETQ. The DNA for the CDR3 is TGCGCCAGCAGCTTGGCATCCGGGGGAAGGACTGAAGCTTTCTTT. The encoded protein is CASSLASGGRTEAFF.

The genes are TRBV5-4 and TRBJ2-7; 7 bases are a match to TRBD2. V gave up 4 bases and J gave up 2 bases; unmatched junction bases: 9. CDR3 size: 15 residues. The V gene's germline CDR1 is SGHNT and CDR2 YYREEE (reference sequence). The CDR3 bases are TGTGCCAGCAGCCAGTCTCTGGGAGGGCCCTACGAGCAGTACTTC. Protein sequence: CASSQSLGGPYEQYF.

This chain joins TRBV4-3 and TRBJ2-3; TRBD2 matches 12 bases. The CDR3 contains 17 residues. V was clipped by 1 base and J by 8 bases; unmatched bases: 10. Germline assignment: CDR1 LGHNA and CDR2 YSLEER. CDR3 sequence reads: CASSQVLAGGNSVTQYF. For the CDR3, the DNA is TGCGCCAGCAGCCAAGTCCTAGCGGGAGGGAATAGTGTTACGCAGTATTTT.

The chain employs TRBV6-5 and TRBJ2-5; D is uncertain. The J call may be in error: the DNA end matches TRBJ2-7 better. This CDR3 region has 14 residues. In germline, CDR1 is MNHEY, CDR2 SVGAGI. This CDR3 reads CASSYSLPSYEQYF. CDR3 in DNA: TGTGCCAGCAGTTACTCCCTTCCCTCGTACGAGCAGTACTTC.

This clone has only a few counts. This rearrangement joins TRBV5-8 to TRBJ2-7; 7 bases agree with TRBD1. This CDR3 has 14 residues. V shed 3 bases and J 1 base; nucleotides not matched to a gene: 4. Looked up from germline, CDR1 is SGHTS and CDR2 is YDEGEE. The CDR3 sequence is CASSSGTDSYEQYF. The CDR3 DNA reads TGTGCCAGCAGCTCCGGGACAGATTCCTACGAGCAGTACTTC.

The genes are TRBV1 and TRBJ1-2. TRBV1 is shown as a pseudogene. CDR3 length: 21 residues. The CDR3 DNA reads TGCACCAGCAGCCAACCGCGGGGCGGGGTCCGCGCGGTACCTTACCAACTTGGCTACACCTTC. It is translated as CTSSQPRGGVRAVPYQLGYTF.

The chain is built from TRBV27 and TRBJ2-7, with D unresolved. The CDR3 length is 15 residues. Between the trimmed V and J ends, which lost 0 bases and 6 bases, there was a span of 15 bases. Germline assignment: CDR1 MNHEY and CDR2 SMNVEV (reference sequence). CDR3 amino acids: CASSLSAGLPGEQYF. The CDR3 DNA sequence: TGTGCCAGCAGTTTATCGGCAGGATTGCCTGGCGAGCAGTACTTC.

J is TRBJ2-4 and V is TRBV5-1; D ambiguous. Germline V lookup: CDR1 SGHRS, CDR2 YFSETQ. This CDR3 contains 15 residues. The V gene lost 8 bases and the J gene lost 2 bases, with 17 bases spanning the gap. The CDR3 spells CASSPTQASKNIQYF. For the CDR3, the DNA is TGCGCCAGTTCCCCAACCCAGGCTTCCAAAAACATTCAGTACTTC.

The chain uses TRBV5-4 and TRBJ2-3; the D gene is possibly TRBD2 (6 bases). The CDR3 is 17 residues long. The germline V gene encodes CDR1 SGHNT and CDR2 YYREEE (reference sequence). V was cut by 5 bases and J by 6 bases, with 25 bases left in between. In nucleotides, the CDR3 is TGTGCCAGCAGGGTGTGGGGGGAGGTTCCAAACAACGATACGCAGTATTTT. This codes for CASRVWGEVPNNDTQYF. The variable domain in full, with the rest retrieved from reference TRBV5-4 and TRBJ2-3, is ETGVTQSPTHLIKTRGQQVTLRCSSQSGHNTVSWYQQALGQGPQFIFQYYREEENGRGNFPPRFSGLQFPNYSSELNVNALELDDSALYLCASRVWGEVPNNDTQYFGPGTRLTVL.

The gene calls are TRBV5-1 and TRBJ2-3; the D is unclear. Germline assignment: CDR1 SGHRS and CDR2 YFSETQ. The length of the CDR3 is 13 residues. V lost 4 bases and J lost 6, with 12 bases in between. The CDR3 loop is CASSPGAGDTQYF. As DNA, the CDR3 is TGCGCCAGCAGCCCCGGTGCCGGGGATACGCAGTATTTT.

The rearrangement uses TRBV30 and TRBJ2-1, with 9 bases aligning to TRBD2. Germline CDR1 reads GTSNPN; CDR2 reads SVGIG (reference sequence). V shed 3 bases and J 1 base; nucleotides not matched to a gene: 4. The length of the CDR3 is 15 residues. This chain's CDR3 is CAWRTSGPSYNEQFF. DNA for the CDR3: TGTGCCTGGAGAACTAGCGGGCCTTCCTACAATGAGCAGTTCTTC. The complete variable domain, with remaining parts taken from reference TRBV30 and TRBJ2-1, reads SQTIHQWPATLVQPVGSPLSLECTVEGTSNPNLYWYRQAAGRGLQLLFYSVGIGQISSEVPQNLSASRPQDRQFILSSKKLLLSDSGFYLCAWRTSGPSYNEQFFGPGTRLTVL.

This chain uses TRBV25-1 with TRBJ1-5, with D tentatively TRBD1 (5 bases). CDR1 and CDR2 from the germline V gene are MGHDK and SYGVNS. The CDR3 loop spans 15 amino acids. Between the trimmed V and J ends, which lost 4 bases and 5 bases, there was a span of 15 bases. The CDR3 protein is CASSGRRSGDQPQHF. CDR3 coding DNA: TGTGCCAGCAGTGGGCGGCGGTCGGGGGATCAGCCCCAGCATTTT.

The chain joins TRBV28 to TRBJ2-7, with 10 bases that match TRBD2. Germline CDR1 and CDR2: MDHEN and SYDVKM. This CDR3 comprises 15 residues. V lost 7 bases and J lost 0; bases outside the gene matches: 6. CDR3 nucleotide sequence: TGTGCCAGCAATGACGCTAGCGGGGGCTCCTACGAGCAGTACTTC. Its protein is CASNDASGGSYEQYF.

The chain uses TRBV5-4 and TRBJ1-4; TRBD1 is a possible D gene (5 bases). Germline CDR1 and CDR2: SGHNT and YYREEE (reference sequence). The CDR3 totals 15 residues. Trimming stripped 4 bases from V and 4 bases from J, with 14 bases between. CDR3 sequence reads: CASSQVGLGNEKLFF. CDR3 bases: TGTGCCAGCAGCCAGGTGGGGCTGGGTAATGAAAAACTGTTTTTT. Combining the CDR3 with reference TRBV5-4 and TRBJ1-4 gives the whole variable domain ETGVTQSPTHLIKTRGQQVTLRCSSQSGHNTVSWYQQALGQGPQFIFQYYREEENGRGNFPPRFSGLQFPNYSSELNVNALELDDSALYLCASSQVGLGNEKLFFGSGTQLSVL.

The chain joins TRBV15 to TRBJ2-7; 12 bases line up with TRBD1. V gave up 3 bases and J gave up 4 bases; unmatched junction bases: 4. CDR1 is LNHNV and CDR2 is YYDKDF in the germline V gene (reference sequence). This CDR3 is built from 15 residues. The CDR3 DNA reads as TGTGCCACCAGCAGTGGGACAGGGGGCGGTTACGAGCAGTACTTC. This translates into CATSSGTGGGYEQYF. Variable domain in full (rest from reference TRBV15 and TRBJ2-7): DAMVIQNPRYQVTQFGKPVTLSCSQTLNHNVMYWYQQKSSQAPKLLFHYYDKDFNNEADTPDNFQSRRPNTSFCFLDIRSPGLGDTAMYLCATSSGTGGGYEQYFGPGTRLTVT.

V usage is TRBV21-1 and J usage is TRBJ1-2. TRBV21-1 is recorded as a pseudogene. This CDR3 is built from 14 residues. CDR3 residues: CASSKLRCILGYTF. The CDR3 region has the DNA TGTGCCAGCAGCAAATTGAGGTGTATATTGGGCTACACCTTC.

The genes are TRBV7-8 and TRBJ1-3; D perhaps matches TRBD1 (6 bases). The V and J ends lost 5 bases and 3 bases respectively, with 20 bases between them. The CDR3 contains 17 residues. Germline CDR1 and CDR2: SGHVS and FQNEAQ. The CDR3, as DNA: TGTGCCAGCAGCCAAGGCCCCCGGGGGGCCAGTGGAAACACCATATATTTT. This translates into CASSQGPRGASGNTIYF.

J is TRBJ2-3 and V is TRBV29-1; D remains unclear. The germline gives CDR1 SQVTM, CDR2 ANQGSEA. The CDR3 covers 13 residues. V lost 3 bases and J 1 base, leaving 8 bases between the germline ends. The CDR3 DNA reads TGCAGCGTTGATCTTGCGGGCACAGATACGCAGTATTTT. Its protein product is CSVDLAGTDTQYF.

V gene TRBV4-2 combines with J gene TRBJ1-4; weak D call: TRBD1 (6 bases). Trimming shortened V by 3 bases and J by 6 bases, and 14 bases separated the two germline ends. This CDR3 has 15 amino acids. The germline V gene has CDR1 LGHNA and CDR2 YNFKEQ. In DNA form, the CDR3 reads TGTGCCAGCAGCCAGGGGGGGGGCGACGATGAAAAACTGTTTTTT. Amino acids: CASSQGGGDDEKLFF.

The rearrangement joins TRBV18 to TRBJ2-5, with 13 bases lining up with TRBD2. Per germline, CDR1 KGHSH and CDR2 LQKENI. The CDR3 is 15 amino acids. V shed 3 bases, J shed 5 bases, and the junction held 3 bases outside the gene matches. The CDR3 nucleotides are TGTGCCAGCTCACCGGGGACTAGCGGGGAGGAGACCCAGTACTTC. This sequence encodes CASSPGTSGEETQYF.

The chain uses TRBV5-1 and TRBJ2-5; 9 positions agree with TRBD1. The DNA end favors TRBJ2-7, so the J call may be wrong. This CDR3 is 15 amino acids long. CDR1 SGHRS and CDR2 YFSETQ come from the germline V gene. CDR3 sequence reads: CASRQTGTGWSEQYF. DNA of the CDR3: TGCGCCAGCAGGCAGACCGGGACAGGGTGGTCCGAGCAGTACTTC.

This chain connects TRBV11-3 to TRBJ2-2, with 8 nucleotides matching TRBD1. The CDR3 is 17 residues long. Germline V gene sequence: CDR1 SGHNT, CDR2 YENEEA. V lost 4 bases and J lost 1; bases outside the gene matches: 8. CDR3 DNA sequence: TGTGCCAGCAGCTCCAGCCACGGACAGGGGAACACCGGGGAGCTGTTTTTT. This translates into CASSSSHGQGNTGELFF.